Following are 19 T cell receptor beta chains from one sample sequenced in a study of OX40 agonist ivuxolimab in advanced cancers. Library prep was done by the immunoSEQ multiplex PCR assay. TCRdb retrieved this table from immuneACCESS and kept in-frame rearrangements only. Not all clones are present; in checked studies, unresolved V genes account for under half, and no reason is known for the remainder. In all, the sample holds 45,000 to 55,000 clones, and approximately 79% of those were seen once. In total, the top ten clones hold 1.5% to 2% of the sample. Specimen: CD4+ or CD8+ T cells sorted from blood, collected in a trial of the OX40 agonist ivuxolimab. The receptors derive from an adult with an advanced solid tumor such as melanoma, head and neck, liver or kidney cancer.

The rearrangement joins TRBV9 to TRBJ2-1; TRBD1 agrees at 8 bases. The CDR3 has 15 amino acids. Trimming took 3 bases from V and 2 from J; bases not matched to a gene: 4. Per the germline V gene, CDR1 is SGDLS and CDR2 is YYNGEE. As DNA, the CDR3 is TGTGCCAGCAGCGGGGGGGACAGGACCTACAATGAGCAGTTCTTC. Translated, it gives CASSGGDRTYNEQFF. Filled out from reference TRBV9 and TRBJ2-1, the complete variable domain reads DSGVTQTPKHLITATGQRVTLRCSPRSGDLSVYWYQQSLDQGLQFLIQYYNGEERAKGNILERFSAQQFPDLHSELNLSSLELGDSALYFCASSGGDRTYNEQFFGPGTRLTVL.

This sequence joins TRBV14 and TRBJ2-2; D not resolved. CDR3 length: 14 residues. Per the germline V gene, CDR1 is SGHDN and CDR2 is FVKESK. V dropped 1 base and J dropped 3 bases, with 6 bases sitting between them. The CDR3 loop reads CASSQGPYTGELFF. The CDR3 region has the DNA TGTGCCAGCAGCCAAGGGCCTTACACCGGGGAGCTGTTTTTT.

There are a few counts of this clone. V and J are TRBV4-2 and TRBJ2-7; TRBD2 is a possible D gene (6 bases). The CDR3 is 14 residues long. CDR1 LGHNA and CDR2 YNFKEQ come from the germline V gene. With 4 bases removed from V and 5 bases from J, the gap between germline ends came to 15 bases. For the CDR3, the DNA is TGTGCCAGCAGCCGGGTTACAGGAGGGGACGAGCAGTACTTC. It translates to CASSRVTGGDEQYF.

This clone was seen a few times. The CDR3 region has the DNA TGTGCCACCAAAGAGCAACCGAACACCGGGGAGCTGTTTTTT. Its protein product is CATKEQPNTGELFF. The chain links TRBV15 to TRBJ2-2; D is ambiguous. The CDR3 is made up of 14 amino acids. The germline V and J ends were trimmed by 7 bases and 0 bases, with 9 bases remaining between them. From germline, CDR1 is LNHNV and CDR2 YYDKDF (reference sequence).

CDR3 residues: CAINTGGGEQYF. CDR3 nucleotides: TGTGCCATCAATACAGGGGGAGGCGAGCAGTACTTC. The chain recombines TRBV10-3 with TRBJ2-7; 8 bases line up with TRBD1. CDR3 length: 12 amino acids. The V gene end was trimmed by 7 bases and the J gene end by 6 bases; junction bases not matched to a gene: 5. Germline loops: CDR1 ENHRY, CDR2 SYGVKD.

The rearrangement joins TRBV2 to TRBJ1-3; D call uncertain. The CDR3 is 13 residues long. Trimming left V 6 bases short and J 0 bases short, with 6 bases between. CDR1 and CDR2 (germline): SNHLY, FYNNEI. Here the CDR3 DNA reads TGTGCCAGCAGGGGGAACTCTGGAAACACCATATATTTT. It encodes CASRGNSGNTIYF.

The V and J genes are TRBV5-1 and TRBJ1-2; D uncertain. The CDR3 has 12 residues. Germline V CDR1 and CDR2: SGHRS, YFSETQ. With 4 bases removed from V and 6 bases from J, the gap between germline ends came to 10 bases. The CDR3 loop reads CASSEWRDGYTF. The CDR3 nucleotides read TGCGCCAGCAGCGAGTGGCGGGATGGCTACACCTTC. The full variable domain, with the rest looked up from reference TRBV5-1 and TRBJ1-2, is KAGVTQTPRYLIKTRGQQVTLSCSPISGHRSVSWYQQTPGQGLQFLFEYFSETQRNKGNFPGRFSGRQFSNSRSEMNVSTLELGDSALYLCASSEWRDGYTFGSGTRLTVV.

The genes are TRBV18 and TRBJ2-1; TRBD2 aligns across 7 bases. V shed 2 bases and J 6 bases; nucleotides not matched to a gene: 4. From germline, CDR1 is KGHSH and CDR2 LQKENI. The CDR3 totals 14 residues. The CDR3 DNA reads TGTGCCAGCTCACCAGGCCTAGCGGTCAATGAGCAGTTCTTC. This encodes CASSPGLAVNEQFF.

The chain links TRBV5-4 to TRBJ2-1; D not resolved. The ends were cut back, 0 bases at V and 8 bases at J, with 15 bases in the middle. Germline-derived CDR1 and CDR2 are SGHNT and YYREEE (reference sequence). The CDR3 is made up of 15 amino acids. Here the CDR3 reads CASSLGPQVSDEQFF. The CDR3 nucleotides read TGTGCCAGCAGCTTGGGACCCCAGGTCTCTGATGAGCAGTTCTTC.

The chain recombines TRBV7-6 with TRBJ2-2; D uncertain. V gave up 1 base and J gave up 0 bases, with 9 bases separating them. Germline assignment: CDR1 SGHVS and CDR2 FNYEAQ. The CDR3 covers 16 residues. The CDR3 here is CASSLGASPNTGELFF. CDR3 coding DNA: TGTGCCAGCAGCTTAGGGGCCTCGCCGAACACCGGGGAGCTGTTTTTT.

The DNA of the CDR3 is TGCGCCAGCTTCCCTCGGGGGCCCGAGCAGTACTTC. Its protein is CASFPRGPEQYF. V gene TRBV5-1 combines with J gene TRBJ2-7; D could derive from TRBD1 or TRBD2 (6 bases each). The germline V gene encodes CDR1 SGHRS and CDR2 YFSETQ. Trimming cost V 7 bases and J 6 bases, with 14 bases left between them. This CDR3 is built from 12 residues.

V usage is TRBV15 and J usage is TRBJ2-3; D might be TRBD1 or TRBD2, each matching 5 bases. The CDR3 is 14 amino acids. V was clipped by 3 bases and J by 1 base, with 8 bases between them. Germline-derived CDR1 and CDR2 are LNHNV and YYDKDF (reference sequence). The CDR3 DNA is TGTGCCACCAGCAGGGGGGAACGCACAGATACGCAGTATTTT. The encoded protein is CATSRGERTDTQYF. The variable domain in full, with the rest retrieved from reference TRBV15 and TRBJ2-3, is DAMVIQNPRYQVTQFGKPVTLSCSQTLNHNVMYWYQQKSSQAPKLLFHYYDKDFNNEADTPDNFQSRRPNTSFCFLDIRSPGLGDTAMYLCATSRGERTDTQYFGPGTRLTVL.

The V and J genes are TRBV4-3 and TRBJ2-1; D ambiguous. This CDR3 is 17 amino acids long. V dropped 0 bases and J dropped 9 bases, with 21 bases sitting between them. Germline CDR1 reads LGHNA; CDR2 reads YSLEER. CDR3 DNA: TGCGCCAGCAGCCAAGATCCCGGCCGGGCGCCTTGGAGTGAGCAGTTCTTC. Translation gives CASSQDPGRAPWSEQFF.

This clone was counted a single time. The chain couples TRBV27 to TRBJ1-2, with D perhaps TRBD1 (5 bases). Trimming left V 2 bases short and J 2 bases short, with 6 bases between. CDR1 is MNHEY and CDR2 is SMNVEV in the germline V gene (reference sequence). CDR3 length: 13 amino acids. The chain's CDR3 is CASSLGGNYGYTF. Here the CDR3 DNA reads TGTGCCAGCAGTTTAGGGGGGAACTATGGCTACACCTTC.

The chain has TRBV5-4 and TRBJ2-3; D gene ambiguous. Germline V gives CDR1 SGHNT, CDR2 YYREEE (reference sequence). The CDR3 has 12 amino acids. Trimming removed 0 bases at V and 4 bases at J, with 3 bases between. Here the CDR3 DNA reads TGTGCCAGCAGCTTGGAATCAGATACGCAGTATTTT. It yields the protein CASSLESDTQYF.

The chain employs TRBV19 and TRBJ2-3, with TRBD2 matching 9 bases. CDR3 length: 17 amino acids. V shed 5 bases and J 0 bases; nucleotides not matched to a gene: 9. From germline, CDR1 is LNHDA and CDR2 SQIVND (reference sequence). The CDR3 sequence: CASSGAGGPTSTDTQYF. CDR3 nucleotides: TGTGCCAGTAGTGGGGCGGGAGGGCCGACTAGCACAGATACGCAGTATTTT.

The rearrangement links TRBV4-3 to TRBJ2-1; D is ambiguous. Germline CDR1 LGHNA, CDR2 YSLEER. The CDR3 totals 14 residues. The ends were cut back, 0 bases at V and 5 bases at J, with 8 bases in the middle. CDR3 in amino acids: CASSQDPGDNEQFF. In DNA, the CDR3 is TGCGCCAGCAGCCAAGATCCCGGTGACAATGAGCAGTTCTTC.

The chain has TRBV7-3 and TRBJ2-5; 8 bases align to TRBD1. The J segment lost 1 base and the V segment lost 5 bases, leaving 6 bases of the junction unmatched. This CDR3 is built from 15 residues. Germline V gene sequence: CDR1 SGHTA, CDR2 FQGTGA. This chain's CDR3 is CASSPTGGRQETQYF. CDR3 bases: TGTGCCAGCAGCCCAACAGGGGGACGCCAAGAGACCCAGTACTTC.

The chain links TRBV5-1 to TRBJ2-2; TRBD2 agrees at 14 bases. The germline CDR1 and CDR2 sequences are SGHRS and YFSETQ. V lost 4 bases, J lost 6 bases, and 5 bases stayed unmatched. This CDR3 contains 16 residues. The CDR3 protein is CASSPGTSGGAGELFF. CDR3 DNA: TGCGCCAGCAGCCCCGGGACTAGCGGGGGTGCCGGGGAGCTGTTTTTT.